Here is one T cell receptor (beta chain) with its context. The source of the sample is a study of shared clonotypes between healthy human individuals. V was shortened by 7 bases and J by 0 bases, with 12 bases between the two germline ends. The CDR3 is 15 amino acids. The germline V gene encodes CDR1 SGHVS and CDR2 FQNEAQ. Clones were sequenced by immunoSEQ multiplex PCR, and TCRdb holds only the in-frame ones, with some missing. The sample lists about 1.1 million clones, approximately 77% occurring once. The source is a man aged 18 to 29 in good health. Some clones in this sample may be carry-over from other donors' samples. The chain combines TRBV7-8 with TRBJ2-2, with D perhaps TRBD2 (5 bases). Source material: memory CD4+ T cells from PBMCs. Subset specified: CD45RA-negative fraction. CDR3 loop: CASNHQRTNTGELFF. The CDR3, as DNA: TGTGCCAGCAACCATCAGCGGACGAACACCGGGGAGCTGTTTTTT.